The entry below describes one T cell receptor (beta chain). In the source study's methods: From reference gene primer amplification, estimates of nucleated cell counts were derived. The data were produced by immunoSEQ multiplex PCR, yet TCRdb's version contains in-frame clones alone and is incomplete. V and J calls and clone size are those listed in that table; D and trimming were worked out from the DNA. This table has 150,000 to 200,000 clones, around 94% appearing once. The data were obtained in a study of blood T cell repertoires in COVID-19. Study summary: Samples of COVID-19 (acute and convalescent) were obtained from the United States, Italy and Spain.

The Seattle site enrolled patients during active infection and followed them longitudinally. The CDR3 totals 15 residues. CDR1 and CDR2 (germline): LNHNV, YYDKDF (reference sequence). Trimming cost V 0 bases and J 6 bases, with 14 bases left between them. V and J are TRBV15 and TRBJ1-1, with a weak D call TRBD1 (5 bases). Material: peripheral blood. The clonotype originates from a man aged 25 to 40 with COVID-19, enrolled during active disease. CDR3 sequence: CATSRDHIGAAEAFF. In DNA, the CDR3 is TGTGCCACCAGCAGAGATCATATTGGGGCCGCTGAAGCTTTCTTT.